This T cell receptor (beta chain) derives from a study of blood T cell repertoires in COVID-19. Study background: COVID-19 samples collected from the United States, Italy and Spain covered acute and convalescent phases.

The CDR3 length is 15 residues. Looked up from germline, CDR1 is MNHEY and CDR2 is SVGEGT. Between the trimmed V and J ends, which lost 5 bases and 2 bases, there was a span of 13 bases. This clone was picked up one time. In the original processing: Cell counts per sample came from amplifying reference gene primers. Assay: immunoSEQ multiplex PCR; the TCRdb copy retains only in-frame clones and omits some. V and J calls and clone size are given by that table; D and trimming were obtained from the DNA. The repertoire consists of around 77,000 clones, with under 90% occurring once and the leading ten covering 11%.

Sequencing was performed on peripheral blood. The chain uses TRBV6-2 or TRBV6-3 and TRBJ2-1, with D tentatively TRBD2 (7 bases). This clonotype was sampled from a man in his 70s with active or convalescent COVID-19. CDR3 DNA sequence: TGTGCCAGCAGTGGGGGGGCCGGGGCCTACAATGAGCAGTTCTTC. It codes for CASSGGAGAYNEQFF.